The present T cell receptor beta chain was sequenced within a study of blood T cell repertoires in COVID-19. Only in-frame clones appear in the TCRdb table, and some are missing; sequencing was by immunoSEQ multiplex PCR. In the table there are 200,000 to 250,000 clones, about 83% of which are singletons. Trimming cost V 3 bases and J 10 bases; bases outside gene matches: 15. CDR1 SQVTM and CDR2 ANQGSEA come from the germline V gene. The CDR3 covers 15 residues. This clone was recorded at least ten times. The V call is TRBV29-1, the J call TRBJ2-1, with 7 positions matching TRBD1. Sequenced input: peripheral blood. The TCR was taken from a human donor in a cohort sampled during active COVID-19. The CDR3 protein is CSVDVTGFIGTEQFF. The CDR3 nucleotides are TGCAGCGTTGATGTGACAGGGTTTATCGGGACCGAGCAGTTCTTC.